These 20 T cell receptor beta chains were all obtained from the same sample, sequenced in a study of T cell repertoires in cytomegalovirus infection. In TCRdb, the reads were re-called with MiXCR into one record per CDR3 protein. The data show 350,000 to 500,000 distinct CDR3 sequences, under 40% seen once. The sample consisted of PBMCs. The origin of the receptors is a human donor in good health (CMV status not recorded). Some clones in this sample may be carry-over from other donors' samples.

Regarding this clonotype: A junction boundary mismatches the germline segment, possibly from a read error. The CDR3 reads CASSLTQGAGTEDFF. CDR3 DNA sequence: TGTGCCAGCAGCCTGACACAGGGGGCTGGTACTGAAGATTTCTTT. This sequence joins TRBV7-8 and TRBJ1-1; TRBD1 agrees at 9 bases. The length of the CDR3 is 15 residues. CDR1 is SGHVS, CDR2 FQNEAQ, per germline.

This chain's CDR3 is CASAYDTDTQYF. Here the CDR3 DNA reads TGTGCCAGCGCGTACGACACAGATACGCAGTATTTT. The chain uses TRBV6-4 and TRBJ2-3; no firm D call. CDR1 and CDR2 from the germline V gene are MRHNA and SNTAGT. The V end lost 8 bases, the J end lost 2 bases, and 8 bases lay between the germline ends. The CDR3 loop spans 12 amino acids.

V usage is TRBV7-8 and J usage is TRBJ1-6; 9 positions agree with TRBD1. The V and J ends lost 5 bases and 7 bases, in that order; junction bases with no gene match: 12. This CDR3 is 17 amino acids long. Germline CDR1 and CDR2: SGHVS and FQNEAQ. The CDR3 protein is CASSLEGGQGSNSPLHF. CDR3 in DNA: TGTGCCAGCAGCCTAGAGGGTGGACAGGGGTCAAATTCACCCCTCCACTTT.

Notes on this clonotype: A much more abundant neighbour one base away suggests this may be a read error. Since no conserved phenylalanine or tryptophan closes the CDR3, a read error is the likely cause. The chain joins TRBV7-2 to TRBJ1-6; unclear D gene. Germline CDR1 SGHTA, CDR2 FQGNSA. V was trimmed by 2 bases and J by 6 bases, leaving 8 bases between them. The CDR3 has 14 amino acids. The CDR3 region has the DNA TGTGCCAGCAGCTTAAAAACACCTAATTCACCCCTCCACTCT. Translating it yields CASSLKTPNSPLHS.

At least ten counts were recorded for this clonotype. The chain is built from TRBV5-6 and TRBJ1-1; D remains ambiguous. V lost 4 bases to trimming and J lost 5 bases, with 12 bases between them. CDR3 length: 13 amino acids. Looked up from germline, CDR1 is SGHDT and CDR2 is YYEEEE. CDR3 protein: CASSATGRTEAFF. The CDR3 DNA reads TGTGCCAGCAGCGCAACCGGGAGGACTGAAGCTTTCTTT.

The table lists this clonotype with a few counts. The rearrangement joins TRBV11-2 to TRBJ1-6; 9 bases align to TRBD1. This CDR3 is 16 amino acids long. With V trimmed by 5 bases and J by 7 bases, 9 bases remained unmatched. Germline loops: CDR1 SGHAT, CDR2 FQNNGV. CDR3 nucleotides: TGTGCCAGCAGCCCAGGGACAGGGAGTTGGAATTCACCCCTCCACTTT. Protein sequence: CASSPGTGSWNSPLHF.

This clonotype was found a few times. This chain uses TRBV6-5 with TRBJ1-1, with TRBD1 matching 9 bases. This CDR3 is built from 15 residues. Germline values: CDR1 MNHEY, CDR2 SVGAGI. V lost 7 bases to trimming and J lost 4 bases; unmatched junction nucleotides: 10. CDR3 coding DNA: TGTGCCAGCACCTACGGGGGACAGGGTGGCACTGAAGCTTTCTTT. Encoded protein: CASTYGGQGGTEAFF.

The genes are TRBV30 and TRBJ1-2, with unresolved D. The CDR3 totals 13 residues. Germline-derived CDR1 and CDR2 are GTSNPN and SVGIG (reference sequence). V lost 4 bases and J lost 7, with 16 bases in between. CDR3 DNA: TGTGCCTGGAATGTGGGGAAGGCGCGTGGCTACACCTTC. Its protein product is CAWNVGKARGYTF.

The chain carries TRBV20-1 and TRBJ2-3; 8 bases fit TRBD2. The V gene's germline CDR1 is DFQATT and CDR2 SNEGSKA (reference sequence). J gave up 3 bases and V 5 bases, and 10 bases lay outside the gene matches. This CDR3 spans 15 amino acids. The chain's CDR3 is CSAPGTSPFTDTQYF. The CDR3 bases are TGCAGTGCTCCAGGGACTAGTCCTTTTACAGATACGCAGTATTTT.

Concerning this clonotype: A much larger clone differs by one base, so this may be a read error. The chain recombines TRBV7-2 with TRBJ1-5; D gene unclear. Deletions cut 1 base from V and 4 bases from J, with 11 bases between. Germline lookup yields CDR1 SGHTA and CDR2 FQGNSA. CDR3 length: 15 amino acids. The CDR3 region has the DNA TGTGCCAGCAGCTTAGTCCCCCGGCATAATCAGCCCCAGCATTTT. It specifies CASSLVPRHNQPQHF.

The chain is built from TRBV9 and TRBJ2-1; no clear D gene. Germline CDR1 reads SGDLS; CDR2 reads YYNGEE. V lost 0 bases, J lost 2 bases, and 12 bases lay in between. The CDR3 length is 16 residues. The chain's CDR3 is CASSVDDQSTYNEQFF. CDR3 DNA: TGTGCCAGCAGCGTAGATGATCAGAGCACCTACAATGAGCAGTTCTTC. The full variable domain, with the rest looked up from reference TRBV9 and TRBJ2-1, is DSGVTQTPKHLITATGQRVTLRCSPRSGDLSVYWYQQSLDQGLQFLIQYYNGEERAKGNILERFSAQQFPDLHSELNLSSLELGDSALYFCASSVDDQSTYNEQFFGPGTRLTVL.

This clonotype was seen a single time. The V call is TRBV24-1, the J call TRBJ2-6; 8 positions agree with TRBD1. There are 14 residues in the CDR3. J gave up 2 bases and V 9 bases, and 2 bases lay outside the gene matches. Germline loops: CDR1 KGHDR, CDR2 SFDVKD. Written as DNA, the CDR3 is TGTGCCACCCAGGACAGGGCTGGGGCCAACGTCCTGACTTTC. Residues: CATQDRAGANVLTF.

This clonotype was seen at least ten times. The chain carries TRBV7-2 and TRBJ1-6; 9 positions agree with TRBD1. The germline V gene has CDR1 SGHTA and CDR2 FQGNSA. This CDR3 contains 15 residues. V shed 7 bases, J shed 6 bases, and the junction held 7 bases outside the gene matches. DNA for the CDR3: TGTGCCAGCACCCGGACAGGGGTTCCTAATTCACCCCTCCACTTT. The encoded protein is CASTRTGVPNSPLHF.

This clonotype occurred a few times. The rearrangement joins TRBV10-3 to TRBJ1-5, with a weak D call TRBD1 (6 bases). From germline, CDR1 is ENHRY and CDR2 SYGVKD. Trimming pared 10 bases from V and 6 bases from J, leaving 16 bases between. The length of the CDR3 is 13 residues. CDR3 DNA sequence: TGTGCCACCAGGCAGGAGGGGGGTCAGCCCCAGCATTTT. It specifies CATRQEGGQPQHF.

This clonotype was seen many times. This sequence joins TRBV7-8 and TRBJ2-5, with D possibly being TRBD2 (6 bases). Germline values: CDR1 SGHVS, CDR2 FQNEAQ. The CDR3 sequence is 14 residues long. V lost 4 bases and J 4 bases, leaving 13 bases between the germline ends. CDR3 bases: TGTGCCAGCAGCTCAGGAGGGGCACGAGAGACCCAGTACTTC. Protein sequence: CASSSGGARETQYF.

The V gene is TRBV27, the J gene TRBJ2-1; 7 nucleotides line up with TRBD1. The length of the CDR3 is 14 residues. The J segment lost 3 bases and the V segment lost 7 bases, leaving 6 bases of the junction unmatched. From germline, CDR1 is MNHEY and CDR2 SMNVEV (reference sequence). The CDR3 protein is CASKGGSSYNEQFF. The CDR3 region has the DNA TGTGCCAGCAAAGGGGGCAGTAGCTACAATGAGCAGTTCTTC.

This clonotype has a handful of counts. The CDR3 nucleotides are TGTGCCAGCAGCAGGGCTGAAGCTTTCTTT. It is translated as CASSRAEAFF. The V call is TRBV6-1, the J call TRBJ1-1; maybe TRBD1 (5 bases). Germline lookup yields CDR1 MNHNS and CDR2 SASEGT. The CDR3 is 10 amino acids. V was shortened by 6 bases and J by 6 bases, with 5 bases between the two germline ends.

This clonotype turned up a few times. This chain uses TRBV7-9 with TRBJ2-1; the match to TRBD2 covers 10 bases. The CDR3 totals 18 residues. Per germline, CDR1 SEHNR and CDR2 FQNEAQ (reference sequence). The trim removed 5 bases at V and 0 bases at J, leaving 10 bases unmatched. The DNA of the CDR3 is TGTGCCAGCAGCCCCGGACTAGCGGCGGCGAGCTCCTACAATGAGCAGTTCTTC. It encodes CASSPGLAAASSYNEQFF.

This clonotype has a count of ten or more. CDR3 DNA sequence: TGTGCCAGTAGGGAAACAATGCAGATGAACACTGAAGCTTTCTTT. This codes for CASRETMQMNTEAFF. V is TRBV19 and J is TRBJ1-1; D unclear. This CDR3 has 15 amino acids. Trimming removed 6 bases at V and 0 bases at J, with 14 bases between. Germline-derived CDR1 and CDR2 are LNHDA and SQIVND (reference sequence). Together with reference TRBV19 and TRBJ1-1, the CDR3 gives the full variable domain: DGGITQSPKYLFRKEGQNVTLSCEQNLNHDAMYWYRQDPGQGLRLIYYSQIVNDFQKGDIAEGYSVSREKKESFPLTVTSAQKNPTAFYLCASRETMQMNTEAFFGQGTRLTVV.

The chain uses TRBV5-4 and TRBJ2-5, with TRBD1 matching over 10 bases. Germline trimming cut 2 bases from V and 5 bases from J; bases unmatched to any gene: 3. From germline, CDR1 is SGHNT and CDR2 YYREEE (reference sequence). CDR3 size: 14 residues. CDR3 in amino acids: CASSLGTGVETQYF. The CDR3 DNA reads as TGTGCCAGCAGCTTAGGGACAGGGGTTGAGACCCAGTACTTC.